The source of this T cell receptor (beta chain) is a study of beta chain features in type 1 diabetes. This clone was found a few times. Every bit of the isolated RNA underwent reverse transcription, so sequencing read expressed TCRB transcripts. TCRdb's table, derived via immunoSEQ multiplex PCR, lists solely in-frame clones and lacks some. This table has 350,000 to 450,000 clones, 11% to 15% appearing once. CDR1 is SEHNR, CDR2 FQNEAQ, per germline (reference sequence). The CDR3 totals 15 residues. The V gene lost 4 bases and the J gene lost 1 base, with 13 bases spanning the gap. This receptor was taken from a man younger than 45 in good health. Sequencing was performed on naive CD4+ T cells from blood. The chain has TRBV7-9 and TRBJ1-1; a possible D gene is TRBD1 (5 bases). The CDR3 loop reads CASSSGPQGNTEAFF. DNA for the CDR3: TGTGCCAGCAGCTCGGGACCCCAAGGGAACACTGAAGCTTTCTTT.